This TCR beta chain is from a study of blood T cell repertoires in COVID-19. Study-wide background: PBMCs, B-cell-depleted T cells, or T cells were the source of the cDNA or gDNA that made up the material.

Clones were sequenced by immunoSEQ multiplex PCR, and TCRdb holds only the in-frame ones, with some missing. The table includes some 140,000 clones, around 82% detected once. This TCR came from a man in his forties with acute COVID-19. The specimen was PBMCs or T cells enriched from blood (not recorded which).

The CDR3: CASSRGWETQYF. CDR3 coding DNA: TGTGCCAGCAGTAGGGGGTGGGAGACCCAGTACTTC. V and J are TRBV12-3 or TRBV12-4 and TRBJ2-5; a weak D match, TRBD1 (6 bases). The CDR3 length is 12 residues. Trimming took off 5 bases at V and 5 bases at J, with 9 bases between the two ends.